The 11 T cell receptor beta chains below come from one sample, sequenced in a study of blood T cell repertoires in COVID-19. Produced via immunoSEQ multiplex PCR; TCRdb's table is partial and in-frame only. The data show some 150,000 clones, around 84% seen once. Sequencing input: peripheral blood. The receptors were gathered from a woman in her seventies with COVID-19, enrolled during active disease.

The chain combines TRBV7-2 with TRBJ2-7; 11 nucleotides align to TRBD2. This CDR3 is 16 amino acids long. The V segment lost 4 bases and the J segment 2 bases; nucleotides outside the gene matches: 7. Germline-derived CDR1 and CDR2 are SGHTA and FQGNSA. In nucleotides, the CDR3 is TGTGCCAGCAGCTCCATAGCGGGAGGGGCCCCCTACGAGCAGTACTTC. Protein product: CASSSIAGGAPYEQYF.

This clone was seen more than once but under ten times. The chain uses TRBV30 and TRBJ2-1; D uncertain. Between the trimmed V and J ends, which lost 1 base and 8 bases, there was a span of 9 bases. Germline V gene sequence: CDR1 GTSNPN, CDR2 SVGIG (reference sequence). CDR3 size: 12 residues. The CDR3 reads CAWSARVHEQFF. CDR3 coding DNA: TGTGCCTGGAGTGCCCGAGTCCATGAGCAGTTCTTC.

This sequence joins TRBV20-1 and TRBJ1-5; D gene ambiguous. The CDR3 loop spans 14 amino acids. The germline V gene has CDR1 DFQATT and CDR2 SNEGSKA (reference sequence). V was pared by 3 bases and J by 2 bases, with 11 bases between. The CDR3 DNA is TGCAGTGCTAGTGCCGGGGAGGGCAATCAGCCCCAGCATTTT. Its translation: CSASAGEGNQPQHF.

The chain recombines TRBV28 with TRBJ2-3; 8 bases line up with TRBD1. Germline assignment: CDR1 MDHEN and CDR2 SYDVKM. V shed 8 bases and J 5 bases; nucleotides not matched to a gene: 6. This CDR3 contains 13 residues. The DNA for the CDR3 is TGTGCCAGCGGGCAGGGGGCTAAAGATACGCAGTATTTT. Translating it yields CASGQGAKDTQYF.

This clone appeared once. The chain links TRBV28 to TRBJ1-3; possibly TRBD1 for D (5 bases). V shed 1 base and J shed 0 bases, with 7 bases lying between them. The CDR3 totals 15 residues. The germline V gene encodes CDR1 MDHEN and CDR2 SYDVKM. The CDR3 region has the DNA TGTGCCAGCAGTTTATTCAGGGTCTCTGGAAACACCATATATTTT. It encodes CASSLFRVSGNTIYF.

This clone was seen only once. CDR3 nucleotides: TGTGCCAGCAGTGAATTGGGACTAGCGGGGCTAGCCGGGGAGCTGTTTTTT. Its translation: CASSELGLAGLAGELFF. The chain couples TRBV25-1 to TRBJ2-2, with 13 bases that match TRBD2. The CDR3 runs to 17 residues. The germline gives CDR1 MGHDK, CDR2 SYGVNS. The trim removed 1 base at V and 6 bases at J, leaving 5 bases unmatched. The entire variable domain, with the rest obtained from reference TRBV25-1 and TRBJ2-2, is as follows: EADIYQTPRYLVIGTGKKITLECSQTMGHDKMYWYQQDPGMELHLIHYSYGVNSTEKGDLSSESTVSRIRTEHFPLTLESARPSHTSQYLCASSELGLAGLAGELFFGEGSRLTVL.

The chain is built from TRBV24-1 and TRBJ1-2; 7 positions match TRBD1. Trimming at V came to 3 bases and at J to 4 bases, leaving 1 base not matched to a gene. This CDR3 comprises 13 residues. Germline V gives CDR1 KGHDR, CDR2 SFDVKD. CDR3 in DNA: TGTGCCACCAGTGATGACAGGGTCTATGGCTACACCTTC. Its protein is CATSDDRVYGYTF.

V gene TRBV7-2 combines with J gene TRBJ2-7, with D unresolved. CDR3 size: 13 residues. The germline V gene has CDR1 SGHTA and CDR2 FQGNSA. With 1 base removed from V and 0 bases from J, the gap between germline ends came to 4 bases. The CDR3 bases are TGTGCCAGCAGCTTAGTAGCCTCCTACGAGCAGTACTTC. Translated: CASSLVASYEQYF.

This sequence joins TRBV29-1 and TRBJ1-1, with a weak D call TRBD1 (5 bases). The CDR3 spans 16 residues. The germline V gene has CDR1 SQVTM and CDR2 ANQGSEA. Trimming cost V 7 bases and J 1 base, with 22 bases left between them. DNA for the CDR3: TGCAGCGCCGAAGTGAGCAGGGCGAGTCCGAACACTGAAGCTTTCTTT. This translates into CSAEVSRASPNTEAFF.

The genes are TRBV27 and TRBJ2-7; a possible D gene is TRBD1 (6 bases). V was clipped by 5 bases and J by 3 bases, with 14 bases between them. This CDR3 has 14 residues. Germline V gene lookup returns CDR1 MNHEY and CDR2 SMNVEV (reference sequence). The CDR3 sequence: CASSRPDRFYEQYF. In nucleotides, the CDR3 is TGTGCCAGCAGTAGACCGGACAGATTCTACGAGCAGTACTTC.

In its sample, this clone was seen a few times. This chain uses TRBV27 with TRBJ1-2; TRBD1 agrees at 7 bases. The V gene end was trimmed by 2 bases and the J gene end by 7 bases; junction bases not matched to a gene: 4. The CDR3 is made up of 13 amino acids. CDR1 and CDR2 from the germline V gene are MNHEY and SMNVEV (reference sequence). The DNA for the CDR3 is TGTGCCAGCAGTTTAAGGGCAGGGGGTGGCTACACCTTC. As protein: CASSLRAGGGYTF.